The rows below give T cell receptor beta chains drawn from one sample of a study of Ad26.COV2.S vaccination and SARS-CoV-2 variants. Assay: immunoSEQ multiplex PCR; the TCRdb copy retains only in-frame clones and omits some. Of around 450,000 clones listed, 80% to 90% are singletons. The sample was peripheral blood, taken in a trial of Ad26.COV2.S vaccine versus placebo. Receptor source: a person between 18 and 65 years old who received the Ad26.COV2.S COVID-19 vaccine or a placebo. Each CDR3 is given with its conserved first and last residue. The D gene is left open where the match is weak.

v_gene: TRBV29-1; d_gene: TRBD2; j_gene: TRBJ2-4; CDR3aa: CSVEVRAGGPTFF; CDR3nt: TGCAGCGTTGAAGTCAGAGCGGGAGGGCCCACTTTCTTC
v_gene: TRBV5-8; d_gene: -; j_gene: TRBJ1-6; CDR3aa: CASSLGGPLNSPLHF; CDR3nt: TGTGCCAGCAGCTTAGGGGGACCTCTCAATTCACCCCTCCACTTT
v_gene: TRBV10-3; d_gene: -; j_gene: TRBJ2-7; CDR3aa: CAIRDTYYEQYF; CDR3nt: TGTGCCATCCGGGACACCTACTACGAGCAGTACTTC
v_gene: TRBV27; d_gene: -; j_gene: TRBJ1-1; CDR3aa: CASSLSIGNTEAFF; CDR3nt: TGTGCCAGCAGTTTATCTATCGGGAACACTGAAGCTTTCTTT
v_gene: TRBV7-6; d_gene: TRBD1; j_gene: TRBJ1-1; CDR3aa: CASSLQTGVTSRTEAFF; CDR3nt: TGTGCCAGCAGCTTACAGACAGGGGTTACGAGTAGGACTGAAGCTTTCTTT
v_gene: TRBV30; d_gene: -; j_gene: TRBJ2-5; CDR3aa: CAWRGPRETQYF; CDR3nt: TGTGCCTGGAGGGGTCCACGAGAGACCCAGTACTTC
v_gene: TRBV7-7; d_gene: -; j_gene: TRBJ2-2; CDR3aa: CASSLGPQGTGELFF; CDR3nt: TGTGCTAGCAGCTTAGGACCACAGGGCACCGGGGAGCTGTTTTTT
v_gene: TRBV29-1; d_gene: -; j_gene: TRBJ1-5; CDR3aa: CSVGESWPQHF; CDR3nt: TGCAGCGTTGGGGAGTCTTGGCCCCAGCATTTT
v_gene: TRBV7-6; d_gene: -; j_gene: TRBJ2-5; CDR3aa: CASSLSGRGYETQYF; CDR3nt: TGTGCCAGCAGCTTATCGGGTCGGGGGTACGAGACCCAGTACTTC
v_gene: TRBV18; d_gene: -; j_gene: TRBJ2-7; CDR3aa: CASSPTSSYEQYF; CDR3nt: TGTGCCAGCTCACCAACTTCCTCCTACGAGCAGTACTTC
v_gene: TRBV15; d_gene: -; j_gene: TRBJ2-1; CDR3aa: CATSRSPFAGEQFF; CDR3nt: TGTGCCACCAGCAGGAGCCCTTTTGCTGGGGAGCAGTTCTTC
v_gene: TRBV6-1; d_gene: TRBD1; j_gene: TRBJ1-5; CDR3aa: CASSDFGTARLNQPQHF; CDR3nt: TGTGCCAGCAGTGATTTTGGGACAGCGCGACTCAATCAGCCCCAGCATTTT
v_gene: TRBV18; d_gene: TRBD2; j_gene: TRBJ2-7; CDR3aa: CASSPGTSGAGKVPYEQYF; CDR3nt: TGTGCCAGCTCACCCGGGACTAGCGGGGCCGGTAAGGTACCCTACGAGCAGTACTTC
v_gene: TRBV7-9; d_gene: -; j_gene: TRBJ2-2; CDR3aa: CASSLGQGTGELFF; CDR3nt: TGTGCCAGCAGCTTAGGTCAGGGTACCGGGGAGCTGTTTTTT